This T cell receptor (beta chain) is drawn from a study of shared clonotypes between healthy human individuals. General study results and limits: On the whole, naive subsets had larger estimated richness than memory subsets had.

The germline V and J ends were trimmed by 0 bases and 5 bases, with 11 bases remaining between them. CDR1 and CDR2 from the germline V gene are SEHNR and FQNEAQ (reference sequence). The CDR3 totals 15 residues. The method was immunoSEQ multiplex PCR; TCRdb's version includes in-frame clones alone and lacks a portion of them. The sample includes some 2.3 million clones, 80% to 95% of them seen just once. In this sample, this clone turned up once. Its antigen is unknown. Healthy and HIV-negative, the adult donors had no recent acute infections or vaccinations. Sequenced material: naive CD4+ T cells from PBMCs. Subset given: CD45RA+ positively selected. This chain links TRBV7-9 with TRBJ2-4, with D perhaps TRBD1 (5 bases). The receptor was isolated from a young man in good health. Some clones in this sample may be carry-over from other donors' samples. CDR3 loop: CASSLAQGRQNIQYF. In DNA form, the CDR3 reads TGTGCCAGCAGCTTAGCGCAGGGTAGGCAAAACATTCAGTACTTC.